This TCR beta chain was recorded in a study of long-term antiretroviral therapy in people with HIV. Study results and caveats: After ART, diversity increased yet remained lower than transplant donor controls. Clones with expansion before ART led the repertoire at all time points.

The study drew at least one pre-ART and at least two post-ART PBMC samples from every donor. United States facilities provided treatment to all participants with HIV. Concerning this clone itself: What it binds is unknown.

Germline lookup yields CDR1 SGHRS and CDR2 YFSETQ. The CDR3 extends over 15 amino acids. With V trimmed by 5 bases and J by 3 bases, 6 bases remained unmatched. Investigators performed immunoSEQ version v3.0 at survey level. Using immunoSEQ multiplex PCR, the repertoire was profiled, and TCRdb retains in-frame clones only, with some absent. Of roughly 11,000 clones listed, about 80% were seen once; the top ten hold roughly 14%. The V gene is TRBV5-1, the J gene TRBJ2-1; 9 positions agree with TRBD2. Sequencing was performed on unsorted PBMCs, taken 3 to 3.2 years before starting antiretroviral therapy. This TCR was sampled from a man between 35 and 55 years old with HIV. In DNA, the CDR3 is TGCGCCAGCAGTGTCGCGACTAGCGGCTACAATGAGCAGTTCTTC. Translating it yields CASSVATSGYNEQFF.